The sequence of this TCR beta chain was determined in a study of cytomegalovirus exposure and HLA in healthy donors. Turning to the study itself: The platform used for the roughly 120 validation repertoires matched that of the roughly 670 first-cohort repertoires, a later analysis reported.

Broader study findings: The classifier reportedly diagnosed cytomegalovirus status with high specificity and sensitivity.

About this clone itself: Its target is not known.

The data were produced by immunoSEQ multiplex PCR, yet TCRdb's version contains in-frame clones alone and is incomplete. The data show more than 95,000 clones, approximately 90% seen once. This CDR3 is built from 15 residues. CDR1 KGHSH and CDR2 LQKENI come from the germline V gene. The J segment lost 1 base and the V segment lost 3 bases, leaving 1 base of the junction unmatched. The sequenced material came from PBMCs. The chain employs TRBV18 and TRBJ2-3; 10 bases agree with TRBD2. The source is a woman aged 18-29 years in good health and CMV-seronegative. DNA of the CDR3: TGTGCCAGCTCACCGGGGACTAGCGGCACAGATACGCAGTATTTT. Translation gives CASSPGTSGTDTQYF.